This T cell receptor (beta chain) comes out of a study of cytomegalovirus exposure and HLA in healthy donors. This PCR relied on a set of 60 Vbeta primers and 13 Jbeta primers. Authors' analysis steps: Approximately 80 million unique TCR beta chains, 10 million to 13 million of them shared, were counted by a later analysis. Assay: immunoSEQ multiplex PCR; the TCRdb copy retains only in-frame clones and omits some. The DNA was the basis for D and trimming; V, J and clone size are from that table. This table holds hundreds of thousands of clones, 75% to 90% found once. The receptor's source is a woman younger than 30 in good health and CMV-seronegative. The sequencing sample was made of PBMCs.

The CDR3 nucleotides are TGTGCCAGTAGTGACCGGGCAGGGATTACTGAAGCTTTCTTT. Protein: CASSDRAGITEAFF. V usage is TRBV19 and J usage is TRBJ1-1; D may be TRBD1 (5 bases). Germline assignment: CDR1 LNHDA and CDR2 SQIVND (reference sequence). The length of the CDR3 is 14 residues. V lost 5 bases and J 5 bases, leaving 15 bases between the germline ends.